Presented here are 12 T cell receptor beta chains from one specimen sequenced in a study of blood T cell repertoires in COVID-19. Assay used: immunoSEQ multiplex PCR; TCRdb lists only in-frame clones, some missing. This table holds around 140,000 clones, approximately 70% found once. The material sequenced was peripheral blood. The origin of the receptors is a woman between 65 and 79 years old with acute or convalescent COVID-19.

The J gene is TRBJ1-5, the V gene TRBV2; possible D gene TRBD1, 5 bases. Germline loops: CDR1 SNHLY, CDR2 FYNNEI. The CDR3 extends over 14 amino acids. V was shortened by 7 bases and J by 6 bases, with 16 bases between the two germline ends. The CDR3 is CASTGGSDSQPQHF. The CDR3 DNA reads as TGTGCCAGCACCGGGGGGTCCGACAGTCAGCCCCAGCATTTT.

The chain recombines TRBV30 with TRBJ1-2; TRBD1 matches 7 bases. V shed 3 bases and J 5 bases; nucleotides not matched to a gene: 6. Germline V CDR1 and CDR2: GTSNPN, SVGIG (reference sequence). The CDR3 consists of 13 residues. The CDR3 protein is CAWRGTAEYGYTF. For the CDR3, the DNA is TGTGCCTGGAGGGGGACAGCCGAGTATGGCTACACCTTC.

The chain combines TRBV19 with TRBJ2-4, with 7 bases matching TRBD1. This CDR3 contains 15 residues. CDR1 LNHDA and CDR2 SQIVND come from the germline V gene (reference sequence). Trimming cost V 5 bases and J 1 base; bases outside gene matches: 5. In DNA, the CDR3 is TGTGCCAGTAGTCCCACAGGGGTGGCCAAAAACATTCAGTACTTC. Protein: CASSPTGVAKNIQYF.

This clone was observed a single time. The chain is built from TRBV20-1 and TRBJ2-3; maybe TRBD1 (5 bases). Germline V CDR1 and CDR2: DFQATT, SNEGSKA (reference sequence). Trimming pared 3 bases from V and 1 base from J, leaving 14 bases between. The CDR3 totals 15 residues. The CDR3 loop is CSASLPGYGTDTQYF. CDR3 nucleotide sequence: TGCAGTGCTAGTTTGCCAGGGTACGGCACAGATACGCAGTATTTT.

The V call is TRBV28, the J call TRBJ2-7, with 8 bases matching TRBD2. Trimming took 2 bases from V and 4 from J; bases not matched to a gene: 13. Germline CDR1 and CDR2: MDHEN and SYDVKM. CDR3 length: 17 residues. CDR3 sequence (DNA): TGTGCCAGCAGTTTAGGGGCGGGGGGAAATTTTCTGTACGAGCAGTACTTC. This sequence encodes CASSLGAGGNFLYEQYF.

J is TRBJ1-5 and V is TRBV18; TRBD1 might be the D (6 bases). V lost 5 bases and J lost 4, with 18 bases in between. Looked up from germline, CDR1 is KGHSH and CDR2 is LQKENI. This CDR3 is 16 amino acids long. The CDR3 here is CASSTAGVQGNQPQHF. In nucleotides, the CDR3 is TGTGCCAGCTCAACCGCAGGGGTACAAGGAAATCAGCCCCAGCATTTT. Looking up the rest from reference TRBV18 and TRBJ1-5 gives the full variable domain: NAGVMQNPRHLVRRRGQEARLRCSPMKGHSHVYWYRQLPEEGLKFMVYLQKENIIDESGMPKERFSAEFPKEGPSILRIQQVVRGDSAAYFCASSTAGVQGNQPQHFGDGTRLSIL.

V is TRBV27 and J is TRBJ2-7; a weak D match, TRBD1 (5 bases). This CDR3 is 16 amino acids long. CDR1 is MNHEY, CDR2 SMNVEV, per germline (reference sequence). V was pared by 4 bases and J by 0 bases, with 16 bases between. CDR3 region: CASSYSQVGVSYEQYF. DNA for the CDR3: TGTGCCAGCAGTTACTCACAGGTTGGGGTCTCCTACGAGCAGTACTTC.

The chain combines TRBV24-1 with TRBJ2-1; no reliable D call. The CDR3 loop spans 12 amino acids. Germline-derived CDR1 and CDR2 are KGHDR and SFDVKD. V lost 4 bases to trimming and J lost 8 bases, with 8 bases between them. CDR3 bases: TGTGCCACCAGTGACCGACACCATGAGCAGTTCTTC. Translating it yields CATSDRHHEQFF.

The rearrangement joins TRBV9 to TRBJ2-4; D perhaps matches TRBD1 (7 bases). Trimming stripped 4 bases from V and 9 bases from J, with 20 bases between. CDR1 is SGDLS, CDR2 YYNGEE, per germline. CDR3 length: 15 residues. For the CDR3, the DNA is TGTGCCAGCAGCACCGCCGGGCAGGGGGGAGGCATTCAGTACTTC. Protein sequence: CASSTAGQGGGIQYF. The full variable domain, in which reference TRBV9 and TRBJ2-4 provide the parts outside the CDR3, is DSGVTQTPKHLITATGQRVTLRCSPRSGDLSVYWYQQSLDQGLQFLIQYYNGEERAKGNILERFSAQQFPDLHSELNLSSLELGDSALYFCASSTAGQGGGIQYFGAGTRLSVL.

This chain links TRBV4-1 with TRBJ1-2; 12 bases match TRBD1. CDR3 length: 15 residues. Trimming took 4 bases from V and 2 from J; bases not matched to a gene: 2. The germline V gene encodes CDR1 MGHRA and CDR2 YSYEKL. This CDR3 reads CASSRGTGGNYGYTF. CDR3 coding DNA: TGCGCCAGCAGCCGAGGGACAGGGGGCAACTATGGCTACACCTTC.

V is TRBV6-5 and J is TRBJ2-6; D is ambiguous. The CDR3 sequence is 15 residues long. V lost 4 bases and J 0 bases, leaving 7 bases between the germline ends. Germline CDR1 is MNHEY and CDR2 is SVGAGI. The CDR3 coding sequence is TGTGCCAGCAGTTCCGCGGTCTCTGGGGCCAACGTCCTGACTTTC. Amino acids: CASSSAVSGANVLTF.

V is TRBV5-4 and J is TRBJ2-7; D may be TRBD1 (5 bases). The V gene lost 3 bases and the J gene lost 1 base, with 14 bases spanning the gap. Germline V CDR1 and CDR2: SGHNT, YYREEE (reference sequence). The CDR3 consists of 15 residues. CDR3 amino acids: CASSSPTGESYEQYF. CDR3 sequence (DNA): TGTGCCAGCAGCTCCCCAACAGGAGAATCCTACGAGCAGTACTTC.